This entry lists 16 T cell receptor beta chains sequenced from one sample in a study of post-analysis software for immune sequencing data. Findings and caveats of the study: With TRBV5-6, TRBV5-1 and TRBV20-1 included, five TRBV segments were more frequent in patients than in controls.

Prepared libraries of TCR beta cDNA carried unique molecular identifiers. In TCRdb, the PCR reads were re-called with MiXCR into one record per CDR3 protein. The sample yields hundreds of thousands of distinct CDR3 sequences, approximately 57% seen once. These receptors have no known antigen. The sequencing sample was made of blood. Receptor source: a girl aged 10 to 17 with multiple sclerosis.

The CDR3 bases are TGTGCCAGCAGCAGCAGGTCTAGCGAGACTCGGTACGAGCAGTACTTC. This gives the protein CASSSRSSETRYEQYF. This chain uses TRBV7-9 with TRBJ2-4; tentative D call: TRBD2 (6 bases). The last part of the DNA fits TRBJ2-7 better; the J call may be wrong. This CDR3 region has 16 residues. From germline, CDR1 is SEHNR and CDR2 FQNEAQ (reference sequence).

This clonotype has just a few counts. The CDR3 sequence is CASSPGGQGNNEQFF. The CDR3 DNA reads TGTGCCAGCAGTCCCGGGGGACAGGGAAACAATGAGCAGTTCTTC. The chain uses TRBV12-3 or TRBV12-4 and TRBJ2-1; 9 positions match TRBD1. The CDR3 is made up of 15 amino acids. J lost 5 bases, V lost 5 bases, and 7 bases had no gene match.

V gene TRBV11-2 combines with J gene TRBJ1-2; D is unclear. Germline CDR1 reads SGHAT; CDR2 reads FQNNGV. The CDR3 consists of 11 residues. V lost 5 bases and J lost 3, with 4 bases in between. The CDR3 spells CASSEHYGYTF. DNA of the CDR3: TGTGCCAGCAGCGAGCACTATGGCTACACCTTC.

This rearrangement joins TRBV29-1 to TRBJ2-7, with TRBD2 as a possible D gene (6 bases). The germline V gene encodes CDR1 SQVTM and CDR2 ANQGSEA. The germline V and J ends were trimmed by 6 bases and 0 bases, with 15 bases remaining between them. This CDR3 contains 14 residues. Here the CDR3 DNA reads TGCAGCGTCGGACCGGGACTGGGCTCCTACGAGCAGTACTTC. Its translation: CSVGPGLGSYEQYF.

The chain's CDR3 is CASSGEGYDYGYTF. CDR3 nucleotide sequence: TGTGCCAGCAGCGGAGAGGGGTACGACTATGGCTACACCTTC. V is TRBV9 and J is TRBJ1-2; maybe TRBD1 (5 bases). V shed 3 bases and J shed 3 bases, with 12 bases lying between them. This CDR3 contains 14 residues. CDR1 SGDLS and CDR2 YYNGEE come from the germline V gene. Full variable domain (missing parts from reference TRBV9 and TRBJ1-2): DSGVTQTPKHLITATGQRVTLRCSPRSGDLSVYWYQQSLDQGLQFLIQYYNGEERAKGNILERFSAQQFPDLHSELNLSSLELGDSALYFCASSGEGYDYGYTFGSGTRLTVV.

This clonotype has more than one count but fewer than ten. The chain combines TRBV30 with TRBJ2-5; D uncertain. Trimming removed 3 bases from V and 0 bases from J, with 17 bases in between. Germline-derived CDR1 and CDR2 are GTSNPN and SVGIG (reference sequence). CDR3 length: 16 amino acids. CDR3 sequence (DNA): TGTGCCTGGAGAGAGGCATCGAAGACATACCAAGAGACCCAGTACTTC. Translating it yields CAWREASKTYQETQYF. The full variable domain, with the rest looked up from reference TRBV30 and TRBJ2-5, is SQTIHQWPATLVQPVGSPLSLECTVEGTSNPNLYWYRQAAGRGLQLLFYSVGIGQISSEVPQNLSASRPQDRQFILSSKKLLLSDSGFYLCAWREASKTYQETQYFGPGTRLLVL.

This clonotype was found once. The gene calls are TRBV5-1 and TRBJ2-5; D could derive from TRBD1 or TRBD2 (6 bases each). CDR1 SGHRS and CDR2 YFSETQ come from the germline V gene. The CDR3 has 15 residues. The ends were cut back, 0 bases at V and 5 bases at J, with 14 bases in the middle. CDR3 sequence: CASSLAGARGETQYF. DNA for the CDR3: TGCGCCAGCAGCTTGGCGGGGGCGCGGGGTGAGACCCAGTACTTC.

The chain is built from TRBV20-1 and TRBJ2-7; TRBD1 matches 7 bases. This CDR3 has 13 amino acids. The V gene end was trimmed by 7 bases and the J gene end by 3 bases; junction bases not matched to a gene: 9. Germline CDR1 reads DFQATT; CDR2 reads SNEGSKA (reference sequence). CDR3 region: CSVPTGNRYEQYF. As DNA, the CDR3 is TGCAGTGTCCCGACAGGGAATCGCTACGAGCAGTACTTC.

This clonotype has only a few counts. The chain recombines TRBV12-3 or TRBV12-4 with TRBJ2-7; D unclear. The CDR3 contains 12 residues. V was pared by 8 bases and J by 10 bases, with 18 bases between. The CDR3 is CASQPDSQAQYF. Written as DNA, the CDR3 is TGTGCCAGCCAACCTGATAGTCAGGCCCAGTACTTC.

The V and J genes are TRBV12-3 or TRBV12-4 and TRBJ1-4, with a tentative D call TRBD1 (6 bases). CDR3 size: 17 residues. V was trimmed by 4 bases and J by 3 bases, leaving 18 bases between them. The CDR3 region is CASSWGDMTRANEKLFF. Here the CDR3 DNA reads TGTGCCAGCAGTTGGGGGGACATGACCCGGGCTAATGAAAAACTGTTTTTT.

This clonotype occurred a few times. This rearrangement joins TRBV27 to TRBJ1-4, with D maybe TRBD1 (6 bases). V dropped 5 bases and J dropped 7 bases, with 17 bases sitting between them. CDR1 and CDR2 (germline): MNHEY, SMNVEV (reference sequence). This CDR3 has 15 residues. In nucleotides, the CDR3 is TGTGCCAGCAGTGGATACAGGGTGGGGGCTGAAAAACTGTTTTTT. This sequence encodes CASSGYRVGAEKLFF.

This clonotype was recorded a few times. This sequence joins TRBV29-1 and TRBJ2-1; the D gene is possibly TRBD2 (5 bases). Trimming stripped 3 bases from V and 7 bases from J, with 13 bases between. The CDR3 totals 13 residues. The germline gives CDR1 SQVTM, CDR2 ANQGSEA. Here the CDR3 DNA reads TGCAGCGTTGAGTCCCGGACTGAGAATGAGCAGTTCTTC. This sequence encodes CSVESRTENEQFF.

This clonotype was detected a few times. The chain couples TRBV29-1 to TRBJ2-3; D could derive from TRBD1 or TRBD2 (7 bases each). CDR1 and CDR2 from the germline V gene are SQVTM and ANQGSEA. This CDR3 region has 14 residues. V was shortened by 8 bases and J by 1 base, with 16 bases between the two germline ends. The CDR3 DNA reads TGCAGCCAAGTCTCAGGGGGGGGCACAGATACGCAGTATTTT. Its protein product is CSQVSGGGTDTQYF.

J is TRBJ1-1 and V is TRBV20-1, with D possibly being TRBD1 (6 bases). CDR3 length: 14 amino acids. Trimming cost V 3 bases and J 1 base, with 12 bases left between them. Germline CDR1 DFQATT, CDR2 SNEGSKA (reference sequence). CDR3 in DNA: TGCAGTGCTAGGGGTGGACAGACGAACACTGAAGCTTTCTTT. It translates to CSARGGQTNTEAFF.

This chain connects TRBV29-1 to TRBJ2-5; 7 bases agree with TRBD1. With 7 bases clipped from V and 4 bases from J, the junction kept 15 bases outside the gene matches. Per germline, CDR1 SQVTM and CDR2 ANQGSEA. The CDR3 sequence is 15 residues long. The CDR3 loop reads CSAAIPTGWRETQYF. The CDR3 coding sequence is TGCAGCGCCGCGATCCCGACAGGGTGGCGAGAGACCCAGTACTTC.

This chain links TRBV29-1 with TRBJ2-3; 8 positions match TRBD2. The ends lost 7 bases at V and 3 bases at J; junction bases unmatched: 9. This CDR3 spans 14 amino acids. The V gene's germline CDR1 is SQVTM and CDR2 ANQGSEA. This CDR3 is CSARGSGNTDTQYF. The CDR3 nucleotides read TGCAGCGCCCGGGGTAGCGGGAATACAGATACGCAGTATTTT.